What follows is one TCR beta chain and its context. The time point here: newly diagnosed GD, antithyroid drugs for less than 3 months. PBMC RNA was the source of the TCR library. The source of the sample is a study of regulatory T cells in long-lasting Graves disease. V was shortened by 3 bases and J by 0 bases, with 10 bases between the two germline ends. Germline V lookup: CDR1 SGDLS, CDR2 YYNGEE. The CDR3 is 15 amino acids. In building TCR beta libraries, iRepertoire HTBI primers were used together with Arm-PCR of CDR3 regions. Per the original methods: Taken together, the samples had 55 to 65 TRBV and approximately 13 TRBJ segments identified. TCRdb re-analysed the multiplex PCR reads in MiXCR, keeping a single row per CDR3 protein. Here the V and J calls rest on TCRdb's processing, not on the authors' analysis. The sample includes more than 300,000 distinct CDR3 sequences, about a sixth of them seen just once.

These data are also associated with another study on T cells in Graves' hyperthyroidism and ophthalmopathy. From that study: When the TCR CDR3 underwent first-round RT-PCR, the HTBI primer set was used. Ophthalmopathy and stable hyperthyroidism were separated by a 13 V-J model.

The gene calls are TRBV9 and TRBJ1-3; no definite D call. The sequence was obtained from a woman aged 18-30 years with Graves disease. The source material was peripheral blood mononuclear cells (PBMCs), sampled at new diagnosis, from a patient treated with antithyroid drugs. CDR3 DNA: TGTGCCAGCAGCGCCGACCCCAGCTCTGGAAACACCATATATTTT. Encoded protein: CASSADPSSGNTIYF.